Each of the 23 T cell receptor beta chains below was sequenced from the same sample in a study of T cell repertoires in cytomegalovirus infection. MiXCR, run by TCRdb on the reads, gives a single entry per CDR3 protein. The table shows approximately 500,000 distinct CDR3 sequences, with approximately 15% occurring only once. Sequenced input: CD8+ T cells from PBMCs. Every receptor here comes from a human donor in good health (CMV status not recorded). Some clones in this sample may be carry-over from other donors' samples.

This clonotype was picked up many times. This chain connects TRBV7-2 to TRBJ2-1; weak D call: TRBD2 (6 bases). This CDR3 is built from 17 residues. The V end lost 5 bases, the J end lost 2 bases, and 19 bases lay between the germline ends. Per the germline V gene, CDR1 is SGHTA and CDR2 is FQGNSA. The CDR3 loop is CASSPLELASTYNEQFF. In DNA, the CDR3 is TGTGCCAGCAGCCCACTAGAGCTAGCGAGTACCTACAATGAGCAGTTCTTC.

Worth noting for this clonotype: A much larger clone lies a single base off, so this may be a read error. The chain carries TRBV2 and TRBJ2-1; no definite D call. V lost 8 bases, J lost 11 bases, and 13 bases lay in between. Germline V lookup: CDR1 SNHLY, CDR2 FYNNEI. CDR3 length: 11 residues. The CDR3 nucleotides read TGTGCCAGCCTCCTAGGCTATCAGCAGTTCTTC. Translating gives CASLLGYQQFF.

This clonotype was counted ten times or more. The gene calls are TRBV7-8 and TRBJ1-5; tentative D call: TRBD1 (6 bases). Trimming took off 6 bases at V and 2 bases at J, with 17 bases between the two ends. This CDR3 region has 16 residues. From germline, CDR1 is SGHVS and CDR2 FQNEAQ. CDR3 sequence (DNA): TGTGCCAGCAGTAAAAAAGGGGGGTGGGGCAATCAGCCCCAGCATTTT. This gives the protein CASSKKGGWGNQPQHF. Full variable domain (outside the CDR3, taken from reference TRBV7-8 and TRBJ1-5): GAGVSQSPRYKVAKRGQDVALRCDPISGHVSLFWYQQALGQGPEFLTYFQNEAQLDKSGLPSDRFFAERPEGSVSTLKIQRTQQEDSAVYLCASSKKGGWGNQPQHFGDGTRLSIL.

About this clonotype itself: A clone one base away is much larger, so this may be a read error. This chain connects TRBV7-9 to TRBJ2-7; TRBD1 matches at 10 bases. The CDR3 contains 16 residues. The germline V gene encodes CDR1 SEHNR and CDR2 FQNEAQ (reference sequence). Germline trimming cut 1 base from V and 10 bases from J; bases unmatched to any gene: 13. The CDR3 spells CASSLGQGAQRGDQYF. For the CDR3, the DNA is TGTGCCAGCAGCTTAGGACAGGGGGCCCAAAGGGGCGATCAGTACTTC.

In its sample, this clonotype was seen a few times. The V gene is TRBV20-1, the J gene TRBJ1-1, with no clear D. Trimming shortened V by 6 bases and J by 2 bases, and 13 bases separated the two germline ends. CDR3 length: 13 residues. Germline CDR1 is DFQATT and CDR2 is SNEGSKA (reference sequence). CDR3 loop: CSASSLENTEAFF. The DNA for the CDR3 is TGCAGTGCCTCCTCCTTGGAAAACACTGAAGCTTTCTTT.

Of note for this clonotype: It is likely a read error, because the conserved phenylalanine at the end of the CDR3 is missing. This sequence joins TRBV6-5 and TRBJ1-2; D remains ambiguous. CDR3 length equals 13 residues. CDR1 is MNHEY, CDR2 SVGAGI, per germline. CDR3 bases: TGTGCAAGCAGCCTCATACCGTCCTATGGCTACACCTTA. Its protein product is CASSLIPSYGYTL.

This clonotype was counted many times. The chain combines TRBV7-2 with TRBJ2-1, with 12 positions matching TRBD2. This CDR3 comprises 15 residues. V lost 3 bases to trimming and J lost 8 bases; unmatched junction nucleotides: 5. Looked up from germline, CDR1 is SGHTA and CDR2 is FQGNSA. CDR3: CASSFSSGGGYEQFF. In nucleotides, the CDR3 is TGTGCCAGCAGCTTCTCTAGCGGGGGGGGCTATGAGCAGTTCTTC.

Of note for this clonotype: A much larger clone differs from this one at a single base, so this may be a read error. The V call is TRBV6-1, the J call TRBJ1-4, with D unclear. Germline V gives CDR1 MNHNS, CDR2 SASEGT. The CDR3 extends over 15 amino acids. The CDR3 nucleotides read TGTGCCAGCACCTTCGAGGCCGCAACTAATGAAAACCTGTTTTTT. Protein sequence: CASTFEAATNENLFF.

There are a few counts of this clonotype. This sequence joins TRBV9 and TRBJ1-2, with D tentatively TRBD1 (6 bases). Trimming stripped 4 bases from V and 1 base from J, with 14 bases between. Germline CDR1 reads SGDLS; CDR2 reads YYNGEE. CDR3 length equals 15 residues. The DNA for the CDR3 is TGTGCCAGCAGCCCACGGGACATCGGTAACTATGGCTACACCTTC. As protein: CASSPRDIGNYGYTF.

This clonotype was picked up many times. The chain is built from TRBV28 and TRBJ2-7; 8 nucleotides line up with TRBD2. The CDR3 runs to 15 residues. Germline V lookup: CDR1 MDHEN, CDR2 SYDVKM. The junction had 9 bases not matched to a gene; V was cut back by 6 bases and J by 2 bases. The CDR3 bases are TGTGCCAGCAGGGGCGAGAGCGGGAGTCCCTACGAGCAGTACTTC. This gives the protein CASRGESGSPYEQYF.

Ten or more counts support this clonotype. The gene calls are TRBV7-3 and TRBJ1-2, with 7 bases fitting TRBD1. Germline V gives CDR1 SGHTA, CDR2 FQGTGA. The trim removed 5 bases at V and 4 bases at J, leaving 7 bases unmatched. There are 14 residues in the CDR3. CDR3 sequence: CASSPSPGGYGYTF. For the CDR3, the DNA is TGTGCCAGCAGCCCTTCCCCAGGGGGCTATGGCTACACCTTC.

This rearrangement joins TRBV6-4 to TRBJ2-1; 9 nucleotides agree with TRBD1. The CDR3 contains 15 residues. V dropped 4 bases and J dropped 5; count of bases not matched to a gene: 6. The germline gives CDR1 MRHNA, CDR2 SNTAGT. The DNA for the CDR3 is TGTGCCAGCAGTGCCACAGGGGGCTCTAACAATGAGCAGTTCTTC. Its protein product is CASSATGGSNNEQFF.

A few counts support this clonotype. The chain carries TRBV5-6 and TRBJ2-7, with TRBD1 matching over 7 bases. The CDR3 is made up of 16 amino acids. CDR1 is SGHDT, CDR2 YYEEEE, per germline. Trimming removed 0 bases from V and 2 bases from J; junction bases left unmatched: 8. As DNA, the CDR3 is TGTGCCAGCAGCTTGGAGGGACAGTTGTACCCCTACGAGCAGTACTTC. It encodes CASSLEGQLYPYEQYF.

This clonotype was seen a handful of times. The chain carries TRBV4-2 and TRBJ2-3; 11 nucleotides align to TRBD2. The CDR3 spans 15 residues. Looked up from germline, CDR1 is LGHNA and CDR2 is YNFKEQ. Trimming at V came to 3 bases and at J to 6 bases, leaving 5 bases not matched to a gene. In nucleotides, the CDR3 is TGTGCCAGCAGCCAGACTAGCGGGATTCGGGATACGCAGTATTTT. It translates to CASSQTSGIRDTQYF.

This clonotype has at least ten counts. V gene TRBV7-3 combines with J gene TRBJ1-2; D unresolved. Between the trimmed V and J ends, which lost 2 bases and 1 base, there was a span of 8 bases. Germline assignment: CDR1 SGHTA and CDR2 FQGTGA. This CDR3 has 14 amino acids. CDR3 DNA: TGTGCCAGCAGCTTAGGGCCGAATAACTATGGCTACACCTTC. Protein product: CASSLGPNNYGYTF.

This clonotype was seen a few times. The rearrangement uses TRBV19 and TRBJ2-7; 11 bases match TRBD1. J was trimmed by 6 bases and V by 4 bases; bases with no gene match: 5. Per germline, CDR1 LNHDA and CDR2 SQIVND (reference sequence). The CDR3 is 14 amino acids. The CDR3 is CASSTGTGGIEQYF. The CDR3 DNA sequence: TGTGCCAGTAGTACGGGGACAGGGGGGATCGAGCAGTACTTC.

The DNA of the CDR3 is TGCAGTGCTAATAGCGGGGGGGCCGCCAATGAGCAGTTCTTC. This gives the protein CSANSGGAANEQFF. The gene calls are TRBV20-1 and TRBJ2-1; 11 nucleotides match TRBD2. This CDR3 has 14 amino acids. After removal of 4 bases from V and 6 bases from J, the junction contained 5 bases not matched to a gene. The germline V gene encodes CDR1 DFQATT and CDR2 SNEGSKA (reference sequence).

The rearrangement uses TRBV2 and TRBJ2-7; TRBD2 matches 8 bases. CDR1 is SNHLY and CDR2 is FYNNEI in the germline V gene. This CDR3 is built from 11 residues. Losses at the gene ends were 8 bases for V and 9 bases for J; bases not matched to a gene: 6. CDR3 region: CASLREDGQYF. In nucleotides, the CDR3 is TGTGCCAGCTTGCGGGAGGACGGGCAGTACTTC.

This clonotype came up a few times. The rearrangement joins TRBV5-1 to TRBJ1-5; TRBD1 matches at 7 bases. J gave up 1 base and V 4 bases, and 8 bases lay outside the gene matches. From germline, CDR1 is SGHRS and CDR2 YFSETQ. The CDR3 is 16 residues long. The CDR3 nucleotides are TGCGCCAGCAGCCCGCAGGGGGTTGGGAGCAATCAGCCCCAGCATTTT. The encoded protein is CASSPQGVGSNQPQHF.

This clonotype was seen once. An end of the junction differs from the germline gene, which may be a read error. The chain carries TRBV7-6 and TRBJ2-7; D is undetermined. CDR3 length equals 14 residues. Per germline, CDR1 SGHVS and CDR2 FNYEAQ. The CDR3 sequence: CASSPYIHSYEQYF. CDR3 coding DNA: TGTGCTAGCAGCCCCTACATCCACTCCTACGAGCAGTACTTC. Combining the CDR3 with reference TRBV7-6 and TRBJ2-7 gives the whole variable domain GAGVSQSPRYKVTKRGQDVALRCDPISGHVSLYWYRQALGQGPEFLTYFNYEAQQDKSGLPNDRFSAERPEGSISTLTIQRTEQRDSAMYRCASSPYIHSYEQYFGPGTRLTVT.

This clonotype came up many times. The rearrangement uses TRBV7-9 and TRBJ2-4, with 7 nucleotides matching TRBD1. This CDR3 is built from 18 residues. The germline V gene has CDR1 SEHNR and CDR2 FQNEAQ (reference sequence). V dropped 3 bases and J dropped 3; count of bases not matched to a gene: 14. For the CDR3, the DNA is TGTGCCAGCAGCTTCGAATTGCGACAGGGAATTGGCAAAAACATTCAGTACTTC. Amino acids: CASSFELRQGIGKNIQYF.

At least ten counts were recorded for this clonotype. This chain joins TRBV7-3 and TRBJ2-3; a weak D match, TRBD2 (6 bases). This CDR3 is built from 13 residues. V dropped 6 bases and J dropped 4 bases, with 11 bases sitting between them. Germline lookup yields CDR1 SGHTA and CDR2 FQGTGA. The CDR3 region is CASSPPGADTQYF. CDR3 coding DNA: TGTGCCAGCAGTCCCCCGGGGGCAGATACGCAGTATTTT.

This clonotype showed up just a few times. The V gene is TRBV30, the J gene TRBJ2-5, with no clear D. The V end lost 1 base, the J end lost 2 bases, and 14 bases lay between the germline ends. This CDR3 spans 15 amino acids. Germline CDR1 reads GTSNPN; CDR2 reads SVGIG (reference sequence). The CDR3 loop reads CAWSATRAAQETQYF. As DNA, the CDR3 is TGTGCCTGGAGTGCCACCCGTGCGGCACAAGAGACCCAGTACTTC.